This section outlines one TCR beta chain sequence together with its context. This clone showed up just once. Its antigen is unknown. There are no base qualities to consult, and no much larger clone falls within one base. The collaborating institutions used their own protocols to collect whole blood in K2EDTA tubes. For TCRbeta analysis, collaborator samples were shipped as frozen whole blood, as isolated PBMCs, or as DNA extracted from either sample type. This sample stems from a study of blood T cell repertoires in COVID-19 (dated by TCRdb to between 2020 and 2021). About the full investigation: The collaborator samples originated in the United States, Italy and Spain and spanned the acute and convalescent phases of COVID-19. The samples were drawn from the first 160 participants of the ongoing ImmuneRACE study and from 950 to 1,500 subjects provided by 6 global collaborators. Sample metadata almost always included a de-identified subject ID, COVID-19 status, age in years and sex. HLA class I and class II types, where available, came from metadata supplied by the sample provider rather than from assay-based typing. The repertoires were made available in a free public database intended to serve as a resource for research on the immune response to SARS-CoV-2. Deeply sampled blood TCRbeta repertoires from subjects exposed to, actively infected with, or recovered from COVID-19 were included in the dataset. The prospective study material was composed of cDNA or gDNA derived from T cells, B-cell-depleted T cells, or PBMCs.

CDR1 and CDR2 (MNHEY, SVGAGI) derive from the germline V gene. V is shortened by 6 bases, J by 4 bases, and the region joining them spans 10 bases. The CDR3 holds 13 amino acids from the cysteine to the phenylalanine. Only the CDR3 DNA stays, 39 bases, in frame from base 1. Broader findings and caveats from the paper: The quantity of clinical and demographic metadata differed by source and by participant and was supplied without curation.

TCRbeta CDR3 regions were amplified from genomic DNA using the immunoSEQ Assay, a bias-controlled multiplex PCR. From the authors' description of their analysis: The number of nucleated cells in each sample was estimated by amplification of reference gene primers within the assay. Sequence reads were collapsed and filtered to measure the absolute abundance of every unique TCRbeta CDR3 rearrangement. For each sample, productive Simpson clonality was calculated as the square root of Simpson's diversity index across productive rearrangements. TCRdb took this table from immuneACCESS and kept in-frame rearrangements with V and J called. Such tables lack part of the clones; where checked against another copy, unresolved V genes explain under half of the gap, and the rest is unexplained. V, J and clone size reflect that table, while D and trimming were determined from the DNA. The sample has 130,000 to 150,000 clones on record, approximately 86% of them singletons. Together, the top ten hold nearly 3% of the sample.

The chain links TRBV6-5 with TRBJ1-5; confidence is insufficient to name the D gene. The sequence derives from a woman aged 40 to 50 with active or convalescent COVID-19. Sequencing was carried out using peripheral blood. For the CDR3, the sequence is CASSSGRNQPQHF. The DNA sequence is TGTGCCAGCAGCAGCGGACGTAATCAGCCCCAGCATTTT.